The sequence of this T cell receptor (beta chain) was determined in a study of shared clonotypes between healthy human individuals. Study findings and constraints: In general, naive subsets displayed greater estimated richness than memory subsets did.

Trimming stripped 3 bases from V and 3 bases from J, with 9 bases between. This CDR3 has 13 amino acids. CDR1 and CDR2 from the germline V gene are SGHRS and YFSETQ. The donors were all Caucasian adults (living in Nashville, Tennessee). The assay ran at deep level. Generated by immunoSEQ multiplex PCR, the TCRdb table keeps only in-frame clones and is missing some. The sample holds 2 million to 2.5 million clones, approximately 90% seen once. Notes on this clone: Its target is unknown.

V gene TRBV5-1 combines with J gene TRBJ1-2; D call uncertain. Sequences were obtained from naive CD4+ T cells from PBMCs. The subset: CD45RA+ positively selected. The TCR was taken from a man between 18 and 29 years old in good health. Some clones in this sample may be carry-over from other donors' samples. For the CDR3, the DNA is TGCGCCAGCAGCTCTCGAGTGGACTATGGCTACACCTTC. This translates into CASSSRVDYGYTF.